The 13 T cell receptor beta chains below were found in one sample sequenced in a study of blood T cell repertoires in COVID-19 (dated by TCRdb to the early 2020s). Receptors were amplified or captured by the immunoSEQ multiplex PCR assay. Imported from immuneACCESS, the table was reduced by TCRdb to in-frame sequences with V and J called. These copies leave out some clones; in studies compared against another copy, an unresolved V gene accounts for under half, and the cause of the remainder is not known. The sample table records fewer than 350,000 clones; 70% to 90% of these occur just once. Approximately 7.8% of the sample is held by the ten biggest clonotypes. Sequencing used peripheral blood. The origin of the receptors is a woman aged 50 to 60 who had recovered from COVID-19.

Notes on this clone: Other nucleotide sequences in the sample specify the same CDR3. V is TRBV12-3 or TRBV12-4 and J is TRBJ1-1; TRBD1 might be the D (5 bases). Trimming took off 2 bases at V and 1 base at J, with 5 bases between the two ends. The CDR3 totals 13 residues. The CDR3 loop is CASSLQGNTEAFF. The CDR3 bases are TGTGCCAGCAGTTTACAGGGGAACACTGAAGCTTTCTTT.

The J gene is TRBJ1-1, the V gene TRBV30; no reliable D call. Germline CDR1 is GTSNPN and CDR2 is SVGIG (reference sequence). This CDR3 has 13 residues. With 0 bases removed from V and 11 bases from J, the gap between germline ends came to 16 bases. The CDR3 reads CAWSVLSGLSAFF. DNA of the CDR3: TGTGCCTGGAGTGTACTGAGTGGACTCTCGGCTTTCTTT.

This chain joins TRBV29-1 and TRBJ1-1, with 8 bases fitting TRBD1. Trimming at V came to 3 bases and at J to 4 bases, leaving 7 bases not matched to a gene. This CDR3 comprises 14 residues. Germline CDR1 and CDR2: SQVTM and ANQGSEA. The chain's CDR3 is CSVDRTGQVTEAFF. The CDR3 DNA sequence: TGCAGCGTTGATAGGACAGGGCAGGTCACTGAAGCTTTCTTT.

The V gene is TRBV10-3, the J gene TRBJ1-1; D may be TRBD1 (6 bases). CDR1 ENHRY and CDR2 SYGVKD come from the germline V gene. V dropped 0 bases and J dropped 2 bases, with 13 bases sitting between them. The CDR3 runs 16 residues. The CDR3 sequence is CAISESTGRSNTEAFF. CDR3 bases: TGTGCCATCAGTGAGTCGACAGGAAGGAGCAACACTGAAGCTTTCTTT.

The chain recombines TRBV7-2 with TRBJ1-5; 8 nucleotides align to TRBD1. With V trimmed by 5 bases and J by 1 base, 4 bases remained unmatched. From germline, CDR1 is SGHTA and CDR2 FQGNSA. This CDR3 comprises 15 residues. CDR3 sequence (DNA): TGTGCCAGCAGCCAGGACAGGGCAAGCAATCAGCCCCAGCATTTT. This encodes CASSQDRASNQPQHF.

The chain couples TRBV6-6 to TRBJ2-1; 13 bases line up with TRBD2. CDR1 MNHNY and CDR2 SVGAGI come from the germline V gene (reference sequence). CDR3 length equals 15 residues. V dropped 8 bases and J dropped 9; count of bases not matched to a gene: 10. The CDR3 DNA reads TGTGCCAGCGGGGATACTAGCGGGAGGGCCGTTGAGCAGTTCTTC. This encodes CASGDTSGRAVEQFF.

The chain couples TRBV9 to TRBJ2-7; D possibly corresponds to TRBD2 (7 bases). V was trimmed by 3 bases and J by 4 bases, leaving 20 bases between them. The CDR3 runs 16 residues. In germline, CDR1 is SGDLS, CDR2 YYNGEE. CDR3 amino acids: CASSAHGGGRNYEQYF. The DNA of the CDR3 is TGTGCCAGCAGCGCCCATGGGGGCGGGAGAAATTACGAGCAGTACTTC. The full variable domain, in which reference TRBV9 and TRBJ2-7 provide the parts outside the CDR3, is DSGVTQTPKHLITATGQRVTLRCSPRSGDLSVYWYQQSLDQGLQFLIQYYNGEERAKGNILERFSAQQFPDLHSELNLSSLELGDSALYFCASSAHGGGRNYEQYFGPGTRLTVT.

This chain joins TRBV7-9 and TRBJ2-3, with 9 positions matching TRBD2. V trimming: 7 bases; J trimming: 3 bases; junction bases outside the gene matches: 5. The CDR3 length is 14 residues. Germline values: CDR1 SEHNR, CDR2 FQNEAQ (reference sequence). The DNA of the CDR3 is TGTGCCAGCATTGAGGCGGGAGGGACAGATACGCAGTATTTT. This codes for CASIEAGGTDTQYF.

The gene calls are TRBV28 and TRBJ2-7, with 10 bases identical to TRBD2. CDR1 is MDHEN and CDR2 is SYDVKM in the germline V gene. V lost 7 bases and J lost 0; bases outside the gene matches: 3. The CDR3 has 14 amino acids. CDR3 residues: CASIGLAASYEQYF. CDR3 sequence (DNA): TGTGCCAGCATAGGACTAGCGGCCTCCTACGAGCAGTACTTC.

V and J are TRBV28 and TRBJ1-5; D gene uncertain. CDR1 is MDHEN, CDR2 SYDVKM, per germline. This CDR3 spans 15 amino acids. Trimming pared 5 bases from V and 5 bases from J, leaving 16 bases between. Here the CDR3 reads CASSPPGGQYQPQHF. Written as DNA, the CDR3 is TGTGCCAGCAGTCCCCCTGGCGGTCAATATCAGCCCCAGCATTTT.

V is TRBV12-3 or TRBV12-4 and J is TRBJ1-1; D is ambiguous. The CDR3 spans 13 residues. V was pared by 6 bases and J by 0 bases, with 8 bases between. The CDR3 sequence: CASRHHMNTEAFF. DNA of the CDR3: TGTGCCAGCAGACACCACATGAACACTGAAGCTTTCTTT.

The chain joins TRBV6-2 or TRBV6-3 to TRBJ1-2, with 10 bases matching TRBD1. This CDR3 spans 16 amino acids. Losses at the gene ends were 5 bases for V and 0 bases for J; bases not matched to a gene: 6. Germline V gene data show CDR1 as MNHEY and CDR2 as SVGEGT. The CDR3 sequence is CASSTSGTGANYGYTF. The CDR3 nucleotides are TGTGCCAGCAGTACAAGCGGGACAGGGGCTAACTATGGCTACACCTTC.

The chain recombines TRBV5-6 with TRBJ1-2; TRBD1 agrees at 7 bases. Unmatched junction bases numbered 12, after V lost 2 bases and J lost 8 bases. The CDR3 extends over 15 amino acids. CDR1 and CDR2 (germline): SGHDT, YYEEEE. CDR3 sequence (DNA): TGTGCCAGCAGCTTAAGCGTGGTGACAGGGCAAGGCTACACCTTC. This encodes CASSLSVVTGQGYTF.